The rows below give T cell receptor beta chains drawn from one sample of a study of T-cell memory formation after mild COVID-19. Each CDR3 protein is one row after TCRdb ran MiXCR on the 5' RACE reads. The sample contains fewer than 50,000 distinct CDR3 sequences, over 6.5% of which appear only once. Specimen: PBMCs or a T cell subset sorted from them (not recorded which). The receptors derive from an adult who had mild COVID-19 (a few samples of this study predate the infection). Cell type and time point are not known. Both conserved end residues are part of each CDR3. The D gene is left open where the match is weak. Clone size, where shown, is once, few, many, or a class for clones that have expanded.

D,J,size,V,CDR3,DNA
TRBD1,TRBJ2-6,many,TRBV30,CAWRRPHLTGPSGANVLTF,TGTGCCTGGAGAAGGCCCCATCTGACAGGGCCCTCTGGGGCCAACGTCCTGACTTTC
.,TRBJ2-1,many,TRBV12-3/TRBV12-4,CASRTYNEQFF,TGTGCCAGCCGGACCTACAATGAGCAGTTCTTC
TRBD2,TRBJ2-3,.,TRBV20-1,CSASRTGAGGSDTQYF,TGCAGTGCTAGCCGTACAGGAGCGGGGGGTTCGGATACGCAGTATTTT
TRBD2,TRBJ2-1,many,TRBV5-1,CASSPGTSGRGEQFF,TGCGCCAGCAGCCCAGGGACTAGCGGGAGGGGTGAGCAGTTCTTC
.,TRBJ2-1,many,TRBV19,CASSRKSSYNEQFF,TGTGCCAGTAGCCGGAAAAGCTCCTACAATGAGCAGTTCTTC
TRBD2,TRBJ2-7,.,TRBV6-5,CASSRTSRYEQYF,TGTGCCAGCAGTCGGACTAGCAGATACGAGCAGTACTTC
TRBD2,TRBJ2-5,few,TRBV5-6,CASSFRGGAGETQYF,TGTGCCAGCAGCTTCCGCGGGGGGGCCGGGGAGACCCAGTACTTC
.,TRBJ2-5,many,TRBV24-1,CATSDSGLETQYF,TGTGCCACCAGTGATTCCGGTTTGGAGACCCAGTACTTC
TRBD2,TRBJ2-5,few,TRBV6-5,CATAGGRETQYF,TGTGCCACCGCGGGAGGGCGAGAGACCCAGTACTTC
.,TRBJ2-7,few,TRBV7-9,CASSSDRGQVAEQYF,TGTGCCAGCAGTTCGGACCGGGGTCAGGTGGCCGAGCAGTACTTC
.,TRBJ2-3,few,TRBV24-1,CATSVSSGSTDTQYF,TGTGCCACCAGTGTCTCCAGCGGGTCCACAGATACGCAGTATTTT
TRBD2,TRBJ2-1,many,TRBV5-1,CASSWTSGGPSQQFF,TGCGCCAGCAGCTGGACTAGCGGGGGGCCGTCACAGCAGTTCTTC
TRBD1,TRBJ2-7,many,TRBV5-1,CASSSGQVSYEQYF,TGCGCCAGCAGCTCGGGACAGGTCTCCTACGAGCAGTACTTC
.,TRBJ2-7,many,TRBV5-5,CASSFATLSYEQYF,TGTGCCAGCAGCTTCGCGACTCTGTCCTACGAGCAGTACTTC
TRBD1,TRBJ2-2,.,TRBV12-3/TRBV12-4,CASSLGGGSTGELFF,TGTGCCAGCAGTTTAGGAGGGGGCAGCACCGGGGAGCTGTTTTTT
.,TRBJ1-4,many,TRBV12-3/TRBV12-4,CASRSARDGEKLFF,TGTGCCAGCAGGTCTGCCCGGGACGGTGAAAAACTGTTTTTT
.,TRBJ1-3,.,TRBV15,CATSREGRVLSGNTIYF,TGTGCCACCAGCAGAGAGGGGCGGGTTCTCTCTGGAAACACCATATATTTT
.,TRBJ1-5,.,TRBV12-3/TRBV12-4,CASSLPPNQPQHF,TGTGCCAGCAGTTTACCACCTAATCAGCCCCAGCATTTT
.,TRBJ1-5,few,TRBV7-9,CASSLASSNQPQHF,TGTGCCAGCAGCTTAGCGAGTAGCAATCAGCCCCAGCATTTT
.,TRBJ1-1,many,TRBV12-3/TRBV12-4,CASTALYTEAFF,TGTGCCAGCACCGCCCTTTACACTGAAGCTTTCTTT
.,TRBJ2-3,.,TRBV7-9,CASKPQGSTDTQYF,TGTGCCAGCAAACCCCAGGGTAGCACAGATACGCAGTATTTT
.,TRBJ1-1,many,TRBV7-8,CASSLVRGGEAFF,TGTGCCAGCAGCTTAGTCAGGGGCGGAGAAGCTTTCTTT
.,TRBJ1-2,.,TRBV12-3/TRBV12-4,CASSRAGPERDGYTF,TGTGCCAGCAGCCGCGCAGGGCCCGAAAGAGATGGCTACACCTTC
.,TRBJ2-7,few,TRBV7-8,CACAGTPSWEGAYEQYF,TGTGCCTGCGCGGGGACACCGAGTTGGGAGGGGGCCTACGAGCAGTACTTC
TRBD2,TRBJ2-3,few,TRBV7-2,CASTSGRASQDTQYF,TGTGCCAGTACTAGCGGGAGGGCCTCACAGGATACGCAGTATTTT
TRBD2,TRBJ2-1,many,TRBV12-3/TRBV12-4,CASSSPMTSGAQFF,TGTGCCAGCAGCTCTCCTATGACTAGCGGCGCGCAGTTCTTC
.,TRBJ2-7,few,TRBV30,CAWSQGGTYEQYF,TGTGCCTGGAGTCAGGGGGGGACCTACGAGCAGTACTTC
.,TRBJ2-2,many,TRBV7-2,CASSAPSRRNTGELFF,TGTGCCAGCAGCGCGCCTAGTCGCCGGAACACCGGGGAGCTGTTTTTT
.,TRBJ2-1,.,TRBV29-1,CSVEEDRGRSYNEQFF,TGCAGCGTTGAAGAAGATCGCGGGCGCTCCTACAATGAGCAGTTCTTC
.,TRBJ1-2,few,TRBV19,CASSTRTAYYGYTF,TGTGCCAGTAGTACCCGGACAGCTTACTATGGCTACACCTTC
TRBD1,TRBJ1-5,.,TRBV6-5,CASSRTGPYSNQPQHF,TGTGCCAGCAGCCGGACAGGGCCTTATAGCAATCAGCCCCAGCATTTT
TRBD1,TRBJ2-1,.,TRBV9,CASSARDRGLQYEQFF,TGTGCCAGCAGCGCCCGCGACAGGGGTCTACAATATGAGCAGTTCTTC
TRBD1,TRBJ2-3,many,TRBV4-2,CASSHLDRGSSDTQYF,TGTGCCAGCAGCCACTTGGACAGGGGGTCTTCAGATACGCAGTATTTT
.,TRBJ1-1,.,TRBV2,CASSEYRGGDTEAFF,TGTGCCAGCAGTGAATATCGGGGGGGAGACACTGAAGCTTTCTTT
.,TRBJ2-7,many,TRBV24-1,CATSDNLSYEQYF,TGTGCCACCAGTGATAACTTGAGCTACGAGCAGTACTTC
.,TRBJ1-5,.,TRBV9,CASSVEGGQPQHF,TGTGCCAGCAGCGTAGAGGGGGGTCAGCCCCAGCATTTT
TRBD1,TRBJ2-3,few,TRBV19,CASSIRPGGIADTQYF,TGTGCCAGTAGTATTCGTCCAGGGGGTATCGCAGATACGCAGTATTTT
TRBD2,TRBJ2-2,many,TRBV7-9,CASSLAGLAGGDTGELFF,TGTGCCAGCAGCTTAGCGGGACTAGCGGGTGGCGACACCGGGGAGCTGTTTTTT
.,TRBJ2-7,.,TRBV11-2,CASSLDRGVSYEQYF,TGTGCCAGCAGCTTAGATCGGGGAGTCTCCTACGAGCAGTACTTC
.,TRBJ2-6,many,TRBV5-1,CASSLAGVAGANVLTF,TGCGCCAGCAGCTTGGCGGGGGTTGCTGGGGCCAACGTCCTGACTTTC
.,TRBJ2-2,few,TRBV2,CASKKGAGELFF,TGTGCCAGCAAAAAGGGGGCCGGGGAGCTGTTTTTT
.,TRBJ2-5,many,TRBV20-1,CSARDGGLWETQYF,TGCAGTGCTAGAGACGGGGGTCTTTGGGAGACCCAGTACTTC
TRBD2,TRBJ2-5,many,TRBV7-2,CASSFSSYPGLAGGGHGQETQYF,TGTGCCAGCAGCTTTAGTAGCTACCCGGGACTAGCGGGAGGAGGGCACGGTCAAGAGACCCAGTACTTC
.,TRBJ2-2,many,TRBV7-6,CASSLAPGGNTGELFF,TGTGCCAGCAGCTTAGCGCCCGGGGGGAACACCGGGGAGCTGTTTTTT
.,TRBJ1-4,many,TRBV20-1,CSAPVYYEKLFF,TGCAGTGCTCCCGTCTACTATGAAAAACTGTTTTTT
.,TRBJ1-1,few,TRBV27,CASSLSPRGTEAFF,TGTGCCAGCAGTTTATCGCCCAGGGGCACTGAAGCTTTCTTT
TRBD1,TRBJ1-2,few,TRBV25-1,CASSPMGQGNYGYTF,TGTGCCAGCAGTCCCATGGGACAGGGTAACTATGGCTACACCTTC
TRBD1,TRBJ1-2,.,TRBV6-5,CASRSTGQHYGYTF,TGTGCCAGCCGCTCGACAGGGCAGCACTATGGCTACACCTTC
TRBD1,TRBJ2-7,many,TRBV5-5,CASSPLGTGYEQYF,TGTGCCAGCAGCCCGCTTGGGACAGGCTACGAGCAGTACTTC
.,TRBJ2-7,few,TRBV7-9,CASSLGRPSEQYF,TGTGCCAGCAGCTTAGGAAGGCCGAGCGAGCAGTACTTC
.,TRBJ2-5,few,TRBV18,CASSPRRAETQYF,TGTGCCAGCTCACCAAGGCGGGCTGAGACCCAGTACTTC
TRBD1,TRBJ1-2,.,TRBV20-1,CSVPQGGQVYGYTF,TGCAGTGTTCCCCAGGGAGGACAGGTCTATGGCTACACCTTC
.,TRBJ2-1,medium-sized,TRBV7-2,CASSLGGFYNEQFF,TGTGCCAGCAGCTTAGGCGGGTTTTACAATGAGCAGTTCTTC
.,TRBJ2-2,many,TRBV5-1,CASSLRAGPNTGELFF,TGCGCCAGCAGCTTAAGAGCGGGCCCGAACACCGGGGAGCTGTTTTTT